The rows below give T cell receptor beta chains drawn from one sample of a study of blood T cell repertoires in COVID-19. The protocol was immunoSEQ multiplex PCR, while the TCRdb copy is restricted to in-frame clones and leaves out a portion. The table shows about 59,000 clones, with around 92% occurring only once. The specimen was peripheral blood. Receptor source: a human donor in a cohort sampled during active COVID-19. The CDR3 runs from the conserved cysteine through the conserved F or W. Each record gives: V gene, J gene, D gene, clone size, CDR3 DNA, CDR3 protein. The D gene is left open where the match is weak. Rows may omit the clone size; those that give it use once, few, many or a size class.

TRBV19,TRBJ2-7,TRBD1,once,TGTGCCAGTAGTCCTATAGCCCGACAGGGGAGCTACGAGCAGTACTTC,CASSPIARQGSYEQYF
TRBV7-2,TRBJ2-5,TRBD2,NA,TGTGCCAGCACTAGCGGGAGACAAGAGACCCAGTACTTC,CASTSGRQETQYF
TRBV5-4,TRBJ2-3,NA,NA,TGTGCCAGCAGCTTGGTCTACCCAGGCTCAGATACGCAGTATTTT,CASSLVYPGSDTQYF
TRBV13,TRBJ2-3,NA,NA,TGTGCCAGCAGTAAGGGTGCCAGGGGGGACGCAGATACGCAGTATTTT,CASSKGARGDADTQYF
TRBV3-1/TRBV3-2,TRBJ2-7,NA,NA,TGTGCCAGCAGCCAAGGTCTGAGGACAAAGAACTACGAGCAGTACTTC,CASSQGLRTKNYEQYF
TRBV28,TRBJ1-1,TRBD1,NA,TGTGCCAGCAGTCGCTCGGGACAGTTAAACACTGAAGCTTTCTTT,CASSRSGQLNTEAFF
TRBV27,TRBJ2-7,NA,NA,TGTGCCAGCAGTTTATCGGGGCCCTACGAGCAGTACTTC,CASSLSGPYEQYF
TRBV28,TRBJ2-5,TRBD1,NA,TGTGCCAGCATAACAGCCGGGACAGGGGGGGAAGAGACCCAGTACTTC,CASITAGTGGEETQYF
TRBV9,TRBJ2-3,TRBD2,NA,TGTGCCAGCAGCGTAGCACTAGCGGGGACAGATACGCAGTATTTT,CASSVALAGTDTQYF
TRBV28,TRBJ2-7,TRBD2,NA,TGTGCCAGCACGATTGCGGGAGGCTCCTACGAGCAGTACTTC,CASTIAGGSYEQYF
TRBV9,TRBJ2-1,NA,NA,TGTGCCAGCAGTTCCCCGGCGGGGCCCGACTACAATGAGCAGTTCTTC,CASSSPAGPDYNEQFF
TRBV18,TRBJ2-7,TRBD1,NA,TGTGCCAGCTCAACGGGACAGAACTACGAGCAGTACTTC,CASSTGQNYEQYF
TRBV9,TRBJ2-7,NA,once,TGTGCCAGCAGCCGCACTAGCTTCTCCTACGAGCAGTACTTC,CASSRTSFSYEQYF
TRBV9,TRBJ1-1,NA,NA,TGTGCCAGCAGCGTAGCCGGGGGGACCACTGAAGCTTTCTTT,CASSVAGGTTEAFF
TRBV6-6,TRBJ2-5,NA,NA,TGTGCCAGCAGTTCCCGTGACCGACGGGAGGAGACCCAGTACTTC,CASSSRDRREETQYF
TRBV9,TRBJ2-3,NA,NA,TGTGCCAGCAGCCCGGGAGTTTCCGATACGCAGTATTTT,CASSPGVSDTQYF
TRBV2,TRBJ1-2,TRBD1,NA,TGTGCCAGCAGTGCGGACAGGACAAACTATGGCTACACCTTC,CASSADRTNYGYTF
TRBV5-1,TRBJ2-1,NA,NA,TGCGCCAGCAGCTCCTTGGGGGACTCTAACAATGAGCAGTTCTTC,CASSSLGDSNNEQFF
TRBV7-2,TRBJ2-2,NA,NA,TGTGCCAGCAGCTTAAAGGTCGGGGGCACCGGGGAGCTGTTTTTT,CASSLKVGGTGELFF
TRBV18,TRBJ2-5,TRBD1,NA,TGTGCCAGCTCACCCACGACAGGGTTGGAGACCCAGTACTTC,CASSPTTGLETQYF
TRBV5-1,TRBJ2-5,NA,NA,TGCGCCAGCAGCTTGAACAGTGCCCAAGAGACCCAGTACTTC,CASSLNSAQETQYF
TRBV11-2,TRBJ2-2,NA,once,TGTGCCAGCAGCTTAGGCCGGACACGGACCCGCCTGAACACCGGGGAGCTGTTTTTT,CASSLGRTRTRLNTGELFF
TRBV5-1,TRBJ2-2,NA,NA,TGCGCCAGCAGCCCGTCGGTTGGTACCGGGGAGCTGTTTTTT,CASSPSVGTGELFF
TRBV30,TRBJ1-1,NA,NA,TGTGCCTGGAGTAGGGGTTCGAACACTGAAGCTTTCTTT,CAWSRGSNTEAFF
TRBV2,TRBJ2-4,TRBD1,NA,TGTGCCAGCAGTTCGGGACAGGGAAACATTCAGTACTTC,CASSSGQGNIQYF
TRBV7-8,TRBJ1-4,TRBD1,NA,TGTGCCAGCAGCTTAGTTGGGACAGGGGTCGGAAAACTGTTTTTT,CASSLVGTGVGKLFF
TRBV5-1,TRBJ2-5,TRBD1,NA,TGCGCCAGCAGCTTGACAGGGGGACGCAAAGGGACCCAGTACTTC,CASSLTGGRKGTQYF
TRBV5-1,TRBJ2-3,NA,once,TGCGCCAGCAGTATCGAGGGCACCGTCGGTGGAGATACGCAGTATTTT,CASSIEGTVGGDTQYF
TRBV18,TRBJ2-1,NA,NA,TGTGCCAGCTCACCTCGTCGTGGAGGACAGAGATACAATGAGCAGTTCTTC,CASSPRRGGQRYNEQFF
TRBV7-2,TRBJ2-7,NA,NA,TGTGCCAGCAGAAGAGGGAATTTATACGAGCAGTACTTC,CASRRGNLYEQYF
TRBV27,TRBJ1-5,NA,once,TGTGCCAGCAGCGACCCCGGGGGTCAGCCCCAGCATTTT,CASSDPGGQPQHF
TRBV18,TRBJ2-7,NA,NA,TGTGCCAGCTTTAATCGTACCAGGGAAGGGGCCTACGAGCAGTACTTC,CASFNRTREGAYEQYF
TRBV6-6,TRBJ1-5,TRBD1,few,TGTGCCAGCAGTACGGGGACAGGGATTCAGCCCCAGCATTTT,CASSTGTGIQPQHF
TRBV9,TRBJ2-1,TRBD1,NA,TGTGCCAGCAGCGTAGTAGGGGGCTCGTTCGGTGAGCAGTTCTTC,CASSVVGGSFGEQFF
TRBV28,TRBJ1-1,TRBD1,NA,TGTGCCAGCAGTCCTAGGACAGGGGGCATGAACACTGAAGCTTTCTTT,CASSPRTGGMNTEAFF
TRBV5-1,TRBJ2-7,TRBD2,few,TGCGCCAGCAAAAAGGGGGTGGCGGGAGGCGACGAGCAGTACTTC,CASKKGVAGGDEQYF
TRBV7-9,TRBJ1-2,TRBD1,NA,TGTGCCAGCAGCTTCAGGGACAGCGAACACCACGCTGGCTACACCTTC,CASSFRDSEHHAGYTF
TRBV7-6,TRBJ2-7,TRBD2,NA,TGTGCCAGCAGCTTAGTGGCGGGGGGGCCCGCCTGGGAGCAGTACTTC,CASSLVAGGPAWEQYF
TRBV11-2,TRBJ2-2,TRBD1,NA,TGTGCCAGCAGCTACGTACAGGGGGCGGGCGGGGAGCTGTTTTTT,CASSYVQGAGGELFF
TRBV6-5,TRBJ1-4,NA,NA,TGTGCCAGCAGTCGCAGGCGACGAGAAAAACTGTTTTTT,CASSRRRREKLFF
TRBV3-1/TRBV3-2,TRBJ2-1,NA,NA,TGTGCCAGCAGCCAAGACCCCCAGCGCTCCTACAATGAGCAGTTCTTC,CASSQDPQRSYNEQFF
TRBV6-5,TRBJ1-1,NA,NA,TGTGCCAGCAGTTACGGCAGGGGCCGGTTCGCTGAAGCTTTCTTT,CASSYGRGRFAEAFF
TRBV7-8,TRBJ2-1,TRBD2,NA,TGTGCCAGCAGCCTGAGGACTAGCGGGGGGGCCGATTCGTACAATGAGCAGTTCTTC,CASSLRTSGGADSYNEQFF
TRBV7-2,TRBJ2-1,TRBD2,NA,TGTGCCAGCAGCCACACGGTGCGAGGACTAGCGGGGGAGCAGTTCTTC,CASSHTVRGLAGEQFF
TRBV4-3,TRBJ2-3,NA,once,TGCGCCAGCAGCCAACCTGCATTGGGGGCAAGGGATACGCAGTATTTT,CASSQPALGARDTQYF
TRBV7-8,TRBJ2-7,TRBD1,NA,TGTGCCAGCAGCTTAGAGGGACAGGGTCCCCACGAGCAGTACTTC,CASSLEGQGPHEQYF
TRBV21-1,TRBJ2-1,NA,NA,TGTGCCAGCAGCAAAAACCCAAGGGCGGGGTACAATGAGCAGTTCTTC,CASSKNPRAGYNEQFF